The present TCR beta chain was sequenced within a study of T cells after yellow fever vaccination. Study-level information: Preparing low-cell-number fractions relied on SMART-Seq v4 Ultra Low Input. Study-wide results and caveats: Reappearance after the booster was seen for most primary-vaccination clones, at about 95% CD4 and about 90% CD8.

It was through 5'RACE template switching that TCR cDNA was made, with a universal primer site and UMIs added. MiXCR was run by TCRdb on the 5' RACE reads, yielding one entry per CDR3 protein. The repertoire holds some 300,000 distinct CDR3 sequences, with around 10% as singletons. This CDR3 comprises 14 residues. The V gene lost 3 bases and the J gene lost 0 bases, with 8 bases spanning the gap. This clonotype was seen a handful of times. Its antigen is currently unknown. This receptor was taken from a young man who received the YFV17D yellow fever vaccine. The gene calls are TRBV12-3 or TRBV12-4 and TRBJ1-1; a weak D match, TRBD1 (5 bases). The specimen was CD4+ T cells sorted from PBMCs, collected 5 days after the yellow fever booster vaccination. The CDR3 loop is CASSFRDLNTEAFF. CDR3 in DNA: TGTGCCAGCAGTTTTAGGGACCTGAACACTGAAGCTTTCTTT.